These T cell receptor beta chains were read from a single sample in a study of regulatory T cells in long-lasting Graves disease. TCRdb analysed the multiplex PCR reads with MiXCR anew, one entry per CDR3 protein. The sample lists 400,000 to 500,000 distinct CDR3 sequences; approximately 15% were seen once. This same sample was also part of a study on T cells in Graves' hyperthyroidism and ophthalmopathy.

Sequenced here: peripheral blood mononuclear cells (PBMCs), sampled at new diagnosis, from a patient treated with antithyroid drugs. All receptors derive from a middle-aged woman with Graves disease. Both conserved end residues are part of each CDR3. The D gene is left open where the match is weak. Rows give clone size only sometimes, using once, few, many, or a class for an expanded clone.

J: TRBJ1-1
D: TRBD1
length: 14
size: many
V: TRBV18
DNA: TGTGCCAGCTCATGGGGACAGGGAGGTCGAGAAGCTTTCTTT
CDR3: CASSWGQGGREAFF

J: TRBJ1-3
D: .
length: 13
size: many
V: TRBV12-3/TRBV12-4
DNA: TGTGCCAGCAGTTTCAGTTCTGGAAACACCATATATTTT
CDR3: CASSFSSGNTIYF

J: TRBJ1-5
D: TRBD1
length: 17
size: .
V: TRBV28
DNA: TGTGCCAGCAGTTTCCCCGTAGGGACAGGGCGACGCCAGCCCCAGCATTTT
CDR3: CASSFPVGTGRRQPQHF

J: TRBJ2-2
D: .
length: 15
size: .
V: TRBV6-1
DNA: TGTGCCAGCAGTGAAGGGTGGGGGAAAGTCGGGGAGCTGTTTTTT
CDR3: CASSEGWGKVGELFF

J: TRBJ2-1
D: TRBD2
length: 15
size: many
V: TRBV20-1
DNA: TGCAGTGCTAGAGAACTAGCGCACTCTTACAATGAGCAGTTCTTC
CDR3: CSARELAHSYNEQFF

J: TRBJ2-1
D: TRBD2
length: 11
size: many
V: TRBV2
DNA: TGTGCCGGGGGGGGGTTCAATGAGCAGTTCTTC
CDR3: CAGGGFNEQFF

J: TRBJ2-4
D: TRBD1
length: 13
size: .
V: TRBV6-1
DNA: TGTGCCAGCAGTCGACAGGGGCCAAACATTCAGTACTTC
CDR3: CASSRQGPNIQYF

J: TRBJ2-1
D: TRBD2
length: 15
size: .
V: TRBV4-1
DNA: TGCGCCAGCAGCCAAGAGCCAGCGGGACACAATGAGCAGTTCTTC
CDR3: CASSQEPAGHNEQFF

J: TRBJ1-4
D: .
length: 14
size: many
V: TRBV13
DNA: TGTGCCAGCAGCTCCGTCGAACCCGATGAAAAACTGTTTTTT
CDR3: CASSSVEPDEKLFF

J: TRBJ1-2
D: TRBD1
length: 13
size: many
V: TRBV18
DNA: TGTGCCAGCAGTCCGGGACAGGACTATGGCTACACCTTC
CDR3: CASSPGQDYGYTF

J: TRBJ2-7
D: TRBD1
length: 15
size: many
V: TRBV24-1
DNA: TGTGCCACCAGTGACGGACAGGGGGGAGCCTACGAGCAGTACTTC
CDR3: CATSDGQGGAYEQYF